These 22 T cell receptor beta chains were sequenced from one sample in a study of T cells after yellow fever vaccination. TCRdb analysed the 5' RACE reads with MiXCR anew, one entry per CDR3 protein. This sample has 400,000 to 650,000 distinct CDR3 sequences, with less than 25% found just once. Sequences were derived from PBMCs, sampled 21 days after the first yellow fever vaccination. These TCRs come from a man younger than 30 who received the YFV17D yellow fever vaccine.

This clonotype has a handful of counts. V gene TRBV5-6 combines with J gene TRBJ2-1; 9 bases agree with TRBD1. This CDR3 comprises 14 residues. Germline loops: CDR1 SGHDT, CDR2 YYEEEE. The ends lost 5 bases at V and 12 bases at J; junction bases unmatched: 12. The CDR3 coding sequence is TGTGCCAGCAGGACAGCGACAGGGGGTCGTGGGCAGTTCTTC. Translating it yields CASRTATGGRGQFF.

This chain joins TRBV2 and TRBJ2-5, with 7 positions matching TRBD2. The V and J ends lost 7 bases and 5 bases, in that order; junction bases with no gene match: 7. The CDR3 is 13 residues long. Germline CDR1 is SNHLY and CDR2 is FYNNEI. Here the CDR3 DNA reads TGTGCCAGCACGATGGGGGGGAAGGAGACCCAGTACTTC. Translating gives CASTMGGKETQYF.

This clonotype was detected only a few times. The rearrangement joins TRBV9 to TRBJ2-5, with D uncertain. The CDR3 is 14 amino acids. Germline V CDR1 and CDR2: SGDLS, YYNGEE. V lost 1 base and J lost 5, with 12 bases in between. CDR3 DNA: TGTGCCAGCAGCGTACGATCAGCATCGGAGACCCAGTACTTC. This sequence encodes CASSVRSASETQYF.

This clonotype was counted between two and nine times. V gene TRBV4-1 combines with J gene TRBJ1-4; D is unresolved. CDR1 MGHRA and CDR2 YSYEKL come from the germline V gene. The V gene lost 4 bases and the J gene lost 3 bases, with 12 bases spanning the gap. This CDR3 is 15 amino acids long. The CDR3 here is CASSPDPGANEKLFF. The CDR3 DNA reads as TGCGCCAGCAGCCCCGACCCCGGCGCTAATGAAAAACTGTTTTTT.

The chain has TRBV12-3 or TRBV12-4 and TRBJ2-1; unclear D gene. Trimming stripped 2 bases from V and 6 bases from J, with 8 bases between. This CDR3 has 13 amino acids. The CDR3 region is CASSLRVGNEQFF. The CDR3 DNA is TGTGCCAGCAGTTTACGAGTTGGCAATGAGCAGTTCTTC.

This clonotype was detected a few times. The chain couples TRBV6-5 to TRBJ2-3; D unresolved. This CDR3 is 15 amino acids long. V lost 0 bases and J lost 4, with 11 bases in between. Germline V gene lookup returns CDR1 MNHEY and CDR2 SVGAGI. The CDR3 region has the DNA TGTGCCAGCAGTTACTCCGCGGATGTTTCAGATACGCAGTATTTT. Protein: CASSYSADVSDTQYF.

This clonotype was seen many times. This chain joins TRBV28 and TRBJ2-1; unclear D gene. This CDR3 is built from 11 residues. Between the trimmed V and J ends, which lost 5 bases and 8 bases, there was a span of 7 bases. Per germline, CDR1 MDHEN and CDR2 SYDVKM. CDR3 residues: CASSPDHEQFF. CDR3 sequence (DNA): TGTGCCAGCAGTCCAGATCATGAGCAGTTCTTC.

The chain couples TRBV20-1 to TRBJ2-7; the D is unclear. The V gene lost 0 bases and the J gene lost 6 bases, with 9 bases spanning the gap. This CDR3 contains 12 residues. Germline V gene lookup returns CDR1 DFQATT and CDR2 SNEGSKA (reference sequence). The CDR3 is CSAREAASEQYV. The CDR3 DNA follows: TGCAGTGCTAGAGAAGCAGCTTCCGAGCAGTACGTC.

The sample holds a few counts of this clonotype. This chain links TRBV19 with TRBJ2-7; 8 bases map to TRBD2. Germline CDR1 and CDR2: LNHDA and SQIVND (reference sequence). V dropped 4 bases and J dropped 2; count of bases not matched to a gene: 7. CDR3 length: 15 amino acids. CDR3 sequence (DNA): TGTGCCAGTAGTACCAGCCCCGGGGGGGCCTACGAGCAGTACTTC. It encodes CASSTSPGGAYEQYF. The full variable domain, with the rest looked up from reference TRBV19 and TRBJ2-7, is DGGITQSPKYLFRKEGQNVTLSCEQNLNHDAMYWYRQDPGQGLRLIYYSQIVNDFQKGDIAEGYSVSREKKESFPLTVTSAQKNPTAFYLCASSTSPGGAYEQYFGPGTRLTVT.

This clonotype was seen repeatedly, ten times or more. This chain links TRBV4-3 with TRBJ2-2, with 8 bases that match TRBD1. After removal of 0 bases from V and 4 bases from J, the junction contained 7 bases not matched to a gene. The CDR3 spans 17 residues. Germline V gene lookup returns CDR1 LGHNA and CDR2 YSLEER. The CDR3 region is CASSQDSRTGSTGELFF. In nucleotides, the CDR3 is TGCGCCAGCAGCCAAGATAGTCGGACAGGGAGCACCGGGGAGCTGTTTTTT.

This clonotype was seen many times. CDR3 sequence: CASERTSAEKYEQYF. In DNA form, the CDR3 reads TGTGCCAGCGAAAGGACTAGCGCCGAAAAATACGAGCAGTACTTC. The chain links TRBV5-5 to TRBJ2-7; TRBD2 agrees at 9 bases. Germline CDR1 reads SGHKS; CDR2 reads YYEKEE (reference sequence). The CDR3 has 15 amino acids. V shed 7 bases and J 4 bases; nucleotides not matched to a gene: 12.

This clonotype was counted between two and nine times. Here the CDR3 DNA reads TGTGCCAGCAGCCCCCGAGAACAAAGCTCCTACAATGAGCAGTTCTTC. Translated, it gives CASSPREQSSYNEQFF. This chain connects TRBV7-3 to TRBJ2-1, with D hard to call. The CDR3 has 16 residues. The ends were cut back, 5 bases at V and 0 bases at J, with 14 bases in the middle. CDR1 and CDR2 (germline): SGHTA, FQGTGA.

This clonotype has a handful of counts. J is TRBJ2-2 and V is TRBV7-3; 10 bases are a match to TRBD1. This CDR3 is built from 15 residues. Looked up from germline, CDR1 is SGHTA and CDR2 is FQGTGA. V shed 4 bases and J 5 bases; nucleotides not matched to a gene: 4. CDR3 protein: CASSSGTGETGELFF. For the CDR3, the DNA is TGTGCCAGCAGCTCGGGGACAGGGGAAACCGGGGAGCTGTTTTTT.

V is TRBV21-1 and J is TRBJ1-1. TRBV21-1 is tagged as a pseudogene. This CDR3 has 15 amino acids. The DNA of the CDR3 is TGTGCCAGCAGCAAATCGGAGAGGAAGAACACTGAAGCTTTCTTT. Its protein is CASSKSERKNTEAFF.

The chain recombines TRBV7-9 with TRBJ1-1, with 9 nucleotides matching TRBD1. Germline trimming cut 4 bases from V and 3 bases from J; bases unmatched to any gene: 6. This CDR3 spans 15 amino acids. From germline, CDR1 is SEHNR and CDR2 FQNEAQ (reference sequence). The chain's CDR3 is CASSSRQGVYTEAFF. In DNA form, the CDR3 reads TGTGCCAGCAGCTCCAGACAGGGGGTATACACTGAAGCTTTCTTT.

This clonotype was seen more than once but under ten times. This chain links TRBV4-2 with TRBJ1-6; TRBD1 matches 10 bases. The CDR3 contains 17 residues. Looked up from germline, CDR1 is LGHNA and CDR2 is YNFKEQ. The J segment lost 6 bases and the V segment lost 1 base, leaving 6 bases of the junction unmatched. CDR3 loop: CASSQAHGDRGNSPLHF. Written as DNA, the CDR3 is TGTGCCAGCAGCCAAGCTCACGGGGACAGGGGTAATTCACCCCTCCACTTT.

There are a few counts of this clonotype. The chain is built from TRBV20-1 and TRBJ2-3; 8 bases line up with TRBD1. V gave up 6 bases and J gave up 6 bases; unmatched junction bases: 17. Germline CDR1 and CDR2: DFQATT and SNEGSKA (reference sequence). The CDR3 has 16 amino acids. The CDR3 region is CSARRRPGGILDTQYF. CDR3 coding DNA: TGCAGTGCGAGGAGAAGGCCAGGGGGCATCTTGGATACGCAGTATTTT.

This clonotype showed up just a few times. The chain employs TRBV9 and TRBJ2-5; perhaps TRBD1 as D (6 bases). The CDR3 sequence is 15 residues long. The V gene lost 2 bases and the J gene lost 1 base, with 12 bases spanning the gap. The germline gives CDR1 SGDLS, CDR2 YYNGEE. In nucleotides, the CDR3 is TGTGCCAGCAGCGTGACAGGACATCTCCAAGAGACCCAGTACTTC. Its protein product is CASSVTGHLQETQYF.

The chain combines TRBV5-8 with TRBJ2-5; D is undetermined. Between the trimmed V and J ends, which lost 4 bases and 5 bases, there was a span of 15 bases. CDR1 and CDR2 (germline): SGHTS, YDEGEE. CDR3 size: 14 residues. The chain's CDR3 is CASSPGPARETQYF. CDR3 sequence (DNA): TGTGCCAGCAGCCCCGGACCTGCGCGGGAGACCCAGTACTTC.

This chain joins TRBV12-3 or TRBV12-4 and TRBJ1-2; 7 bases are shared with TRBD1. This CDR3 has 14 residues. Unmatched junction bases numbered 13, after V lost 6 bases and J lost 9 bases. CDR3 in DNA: TGTGCCAGCAGCATCGCCGGGACAGTTGGGAGCTACACCTTC. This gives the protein CASSIAGTVGSYTF.

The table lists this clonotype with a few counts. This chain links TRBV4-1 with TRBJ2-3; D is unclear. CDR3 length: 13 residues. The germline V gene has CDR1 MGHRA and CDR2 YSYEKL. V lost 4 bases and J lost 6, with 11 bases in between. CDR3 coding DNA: TGCGCCAGCAGCCGATTCAGGATGGATACGCAGTATTTT. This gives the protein CASSRFRMDTQYF.

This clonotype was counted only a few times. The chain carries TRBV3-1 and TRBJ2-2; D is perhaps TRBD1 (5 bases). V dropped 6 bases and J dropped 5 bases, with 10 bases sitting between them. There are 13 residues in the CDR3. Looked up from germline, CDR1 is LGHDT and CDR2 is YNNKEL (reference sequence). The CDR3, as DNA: TGTGCCAGCAGAAAAAGGGGTACCGGGGAGCTGTTTTTT. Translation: CASRKRGTGELFF.